This T cell receptor beta chain was captured in a study of shared clonotypes between healthy human individuals. The wider study: The study enrolled two women and three men aged 18 to 49.

This clone showed up many times. Its specificity is unknown. Clones were sequenced by immunoSEQ multiplex PCR, and TCRdb holds only the in-frame ones, with some missing. The table shows over a million clones, with around 78% occurring only once. V trimming: 7 bases; J trimming: 3 bases; junction bases outside the gene matches: 11. Germline-derived CDR1 and CDR2 are MNHEY and SVGAGI. The CDR3 is made up of 15 amino acids. Whole-study findings and limits: The four-donor shared clonotypes exceeded non-shared clonotypes in generation probability, with non-shared ones scoring lower. The rarefaction results pointed to incomplete sorted-subset sequencing despite large depth.

The chain has TRBV6-5 and TRBJ2-5; 7 nucleotides agree with TRBD1. This sequence originates from a man aged 18 to 29 in good health. Some clones in this sample may be carry-over from other donors' samples. Specimen: memory CD4+ T cells from PBMCs. Indicated subset: CD45RA-negative fraction. The CDR3 sequence: CASKAPGQTKETQYF. CDR3 in DNA: TGTGCCAGCAAGGCTCCGGGACAGACCAAAGAGACCCAGTACTTC.